These 29 T cell receptor beta chains were all obtained from the same sample, sequenced in a study of regulatory T cells in long-lasting Graves disease. With iRepertoire HTBI primers and Arm-PCR of CDR3 regions, TCR beta libraries were built. TCRdb reprocessed the multiplex PCR reads via MiXCR and lists one record per CDR3 protein. Among almost 350,000 distinct CDR3 sequences listed, 20% were seen once. Stated time point: persistent/refractory GD, antithyroid drugs over 5 years with positive TRAb. PBMC-extracted RNA yielded the TCR library. The sequencing here drew on peripheral blood mononuclear cells (PBMCs), taken when the disease was refractory, from a patient treated with antithyroid drugs. These receptors originate from a female donor with Graves disease.

This chain links TRBV10-1 with TRBJ1-3; D unclear. The CDR3 spans 13 residues. The V end lost 6 bases, the J end lost 4 bases, and 10 bases lay between the germline ends. Germline V lookup: CDR1 WNHNN, CDR2 SYGVQD (reference sequence). The CDR3 nucleotides read TGCGCCAGCAGCCGTTTCCCGGGAAACACCATATATTTT. This translates into CASSRFPGNTIYF.

This clonotype was seen ten or more times. The chain uses TRBV18 and TRBJ2-2; 8 nucleotides match TRBD2. V lost 8 bases to trimming and J lost 0 bases; unmatched junction nucleotides: 5. Germline V gene data show CDR1 as KGHSH and CDR2 as LQKENI. This CDR3 region has 15 residues. CDR3 in amino acids: CASSPGGANTGELFF. The CDR3 DNA reads TGTGCCAGCAGTCCGGGGGGGGCGAACACCGGGGAGCTGTTTTTT.

The gene calls are TRBV7-6 and TRBJ2-2, with D unresolved. Germline CDR1 is SGHVS and CDR2 is FNYEAQ. V was cut by 6 bases and J by 1 base, with 9 bases left in between. CDR3 length equals 14 residues. The CDR3 sequence is CASSYTGNTGELFF. CDR3 in DNA: TGTGCCAGCAGTTATACCGGGAACACCGGGGAGCTGTTTTTT.

This clonotype has just a few counts. The CDR3 is CASSQDREGFRTDTQYF. DNA of the CDR3: TGTGCCAGCAGCCAAGATAGAGAAGGGTTCCGCACAGATACGCAGTATTTT. The rearrangement uses TRBV14 and TRBJ2-3; D gene unclear. This CDR3 is 17 amino acids long. Trimming cost V 0 bases and J 1 base, with 14 bases left between them. Looked up from germline, CDR1 is SGHDN and CDR2 is FVKESK.

This clonotype appeared a few times. The rearrangement uses TRBV6-1 and TRBJ1-5; TRBD1 agrees at 9 bases. The CDR3 length is 15 residues. Germline CDR1 MNHNS, CDR2 SASEGT. Unmatched junction bases numbered 3, after V lost 1 base and J lost 5 bases. Here the CDR3 DNA reads TGTGCCAGCAGTGAAGGGGACAGGGCAGATCAGCCCCAGCATTTT. Translated: CASSEGDRADQPQHF.

At least ten counts were recorded for this clonotype. J is TRBJ2-5 and V is TRBV7-9, with D possibly matching TRBD2 (6 bases). Looked up from germline, CDR1 is SEHNR and CDR2 is FQNEAQ (reference sequence). The V and J ends lost 2 bases and 5 bases respectively, with 15 bases between them. The CDR3 loop spans 15 amino acids. The CDR3 region is CASSLRDAGRETQYF. The CDR3 nucleotides read TGTGCCAGCAGCTTAAGGGACGCGGGGCGGGAGACCCAGTACTTC.

This clonotype was found many times. This rearrangement joins TRBV7-8 to TRBJ2-7; possibly TRBD1 for D (6 bases). Germline V gives CDR1 SGHVS, CDR2 FQNEAQ. The CDR3 is 13 residues long. With 1 base removed from V and 6 bases from J, the gap between germline ends came to 10 bases. This chain's CDR3 is CASSLVTGREQYF. In nucleotides, the CDR3 is TGTGCCAGCAGCTTAGTTACAGGGCGCGAGCAGTACTTC.

This clonotype has only a few counts. The chain combines TRBV7-2 with TRBJ1-4, with D uncertain. V gave up 0 bases and J gave up 0 bases, with 8 bases separating them. The germline V gene has CDR1 SGHTA and CDR2 FQGNSA. There are 16 residues in the CDR3. The DNA of the CDR3 is TGTGCCAGCAGCTTAGCGGGAATAGCAACTAATGAAAAACTGTTTTTT. It codes for CASSLAGIATNEKLFF.

A single count supports this clonotype. The genes are TRBV12-5 and TRBJ2-2, with a possible D match to TRBD1 (6 bases). Trimming removed 3 bases from V and 5 bases from J, with 16 bases in between. The CDR3 is 16 residues long. The germline CDR1 and CDR2 sequences are LGHNT and FRNRAP. The CDR3 nucleotides read TGTGCTAGTGGTTTAGCCCAGGGGCCGATGACCGGGGAGCTGTTTTTT. It specifies CASGLAQGPMTGELFF. Together with reference TRBV12-5 and TRBJ2-2, the CDR3 gives the full variable domain: DARVTQTPRHKVTEMGQEVTMRCQPILGHNTVFWYRQTMMQGLELLAYFRNRAPLDDSGMPKDRFSAEMPDATLATLKIQPSEPRDSAVYFCASGLAQGPMTGELFFGEGSRLTVL.

This clonotype appeared many times. The CDR3 bases are TGTGCCAGCAGCTTAGTTAGGGTGGAGACCCAGTACTTC. Residues: CASSLVRVETQYF. The rearrangement joins TRBV7-8 to TRBJ2-5; no reliable D call. The CDR3 contains 13 residues. CDR1 and CDR2 (germline): SGHVS, FQNEAQ. V was clipped by 1 base and J by 5 bases, with 8 bases between them.

This clonotype appeared a few times. A much larger clonotype is one base distant, so this may be a read error. The J gene is TRBJ1-4, the V gene TRBV7-9; 10 bases align to TRBD1. The CDR3 totals 14 residues. In germline, CDR1 is SEHNR, CDR2 FQNEAQ (reference sequence). CDR3 in amino acids: CASSLTGGSEELFF. The DNA of the CDR3 is TGTGCCAGCAGCTTGACAGGGGGCAGTGAAGAACTGTTTTTT.

There are a few counts of this clonotype. The chain carries TRBV28 and TRBJ2-3, with 8 bases matching TRBD1. The V segment lost 6 bases and the J segment 0 bases; nucleotides outside the gene matches: 5. The CDR3 extends over 15 amino acids. Per the germline V gene, CDR1 is MDHEN and CDR2 is SYDVKM. CDR3 DNA sequence: TGTGCCAGCAGCCTGACAGGGGCCAGCACAGATACGCAGTATTTT. Translated: CASSLTGASTDTQYF. The full variable domain, rest sourced from reference TRBV28 and TRBJ2-3, is DVKVTQSSRYLVKRTGEKVFLECVQDMDHENMFWYRQDPGLGLRLIYFSYDVKMKEKGDIPEGYSVSREKKERFSLILESASTNQTSMYLCASSLTGASTDTQYFGPGTRLTVL.

This clonotype was found many times. V is TRBV28 and J is TRBJ1-5; D ambiguous. The length of the CDR3 is 15 residues. CDR1 MDHEN and CDR2 SYDVKM come from the germline V gene. Deletions cut 8 bases from V and 0 bases from J, with 14 bases between. CDR3 amino acids: CASRNWVDSNQPQHF. CDR3 nucleotides: TGTGCCAGCCGAAACTGGGTCGATAGCAATCAGCCCCAGCATTTT.

This clonotype was counted many times. V gene TRBV11-2 combines with J gene TRBJ2-2; TRBD2 matches at 7 bases. Unmatched junction bases numbered 14, after V lost 7 bases and J lost 0 bases. Germline V gene data show CDR1 as SGHAT and CDR2 as FQNNGV. The CDR3 has 18 residues. CDR3 loop: CASTARVGGTANTGELFF. CDR3 sequence (DNA): TGTGCCAGCACCGCTAGGGTGGGGGGGACCGCGAACACCGGGGAGCTGTTTTTT.

The chain recombines TRBV20-1 with TRBJ1-1; D is possibly TRBD1 (5 bases). The V gene's germline CDR1 is DFQATT and CDR2 SNEGSKA (reference sequence). The CDR3 is 14 amino acids. Trimming took 0 bases from V and 4 from J, leaving 12 bases between them. CDR3 coding DNA: TGCAGTGCTAGAGAAGCAGGGAGGGCCACTGAAGCTTTCTTT. Its protein is CSAREAGRATEAFF.

This clonotype was seen repeatedly, ten times or more. The V call is TRBV30, the J call TRBJ1-2, with 7 bases matching TRBD1. Germline V gene lookup returns CDR1 GTSNPN and CDR2 SVGIG (reference sequence). The CDR3 is 11 amino acids. Unmatched junction bases numbered 5, after V lost 8 bases and J lost 5 bases. The CDR3 loop is CAGGTEYGYTF. CDR3 coding DNA: TGTGCCGGTGGGACAGAGTATGGCTACACCTTC.

This clonotype was recorded at least ten times. This rearrangement joins TRBV7-2 to TRBJ2-5; 11 nucleotides agree with TRBD2. CDR3 length equals 15 residues. Germline CDR1 is SGHTA and CDR2 is FQGNSA. The trim removed 5 bases at V and 5 bases at J, leaving 7 bases unmatched. Here the CDR3 DNA reads TGTGCCAGCAGCCTCCGTACTAGCGGGAGTGAGACCCAGTACTTC. It translates to CASSLRTSGSETQYF.

The chain combines TRBV24-1 with TRBJ1-6; D gene ambiguous. CDR3 length: 12 amino acids. Germline lookup yields CDR1 KGHDR and CDR2 SFDVKD. V shed 4 bases and J shed 10 bases, with 7 bases lying between them. The chain's CDR3 is CATSDSGSPLHF. CDR3 in DNA: TGTGCCACCAGTGACTCCGGGTCACCCCTCCACTTT.

There are many counts of this clonotype. The chain recombines TRBV11-2 with TRBJ2-1, with 7 positions matching TRBD2. The CDR3 totals 15 residues. Per the germline V gene, CDR1 is SGHAT and CDR2 is FQNNGV. Trimming at V came to 5 bases and at J to 2 bases, leaving 6 bases not matched to a gene. The CDR3 region has the DNA TGTGCCAGCAGCCAAGGCCTAGCGGCCTACAATGAGCAGTTCTTC. This sequence encodes CASSQGLAAYNEQFF. Looking up the rest from reference TRBV11-2 and TRBJ2-1 gives the full variable domain: EAGVAQSPRYKIIEKRQSVAFWCNPISGHATLYWYQQILGQGPKLLIQFQNNGVVDDSQLPKDRFSAERLKGVDSTLKIQPAKLEDSAVYLCASSQGLAAYNEQFFGPGTRLTVL.

This clonotype showed up many times. The chain carries TRBV28 and TRBJ2-7; a possible D gene is TRBD1 (5 bases). This CDR3 contains 15 residues. CDR1 MDHEN and CDR2 SYDVKM come from the germline V gene. Trimming left V 2 bases short and J 5 bases short, with 16 bases between. The CDR3 coding sequence is TGTGCCAGCAGTTTAAGGGCGCAGGGTGTCCACGAGCAGTACTTC. Protein: CASSLRAQGVHEQYF.

The CDR3 nucleotides are TGTGCCAGCAGCCAGGGGCCCGTTATGAGGGAGCAGTACTTC. This codes for CASSQGPVMREQYF. The rearrangement uses TRBV3-1 and TRBJ2-7; D perhaps matches TRBD1 (5 bases). The CDR3 is made up of 14 amino acids. The V and J ends lost 3 bases and 7 bases respectively, with 16 bases between them. CDR1 is LGHDT and CDR2 is YNNKEL in the germline V gene (reference sequence).

This clonotype turned up a few times. The chain is built from TRBV4-1 and TRBJ2-5; D is undetermined. Germline loops: CDR1 MGHRA, CDR2 YSYEKL. The CDR3 length is 13 residues. Trimming cost V 3 bases and J 5 bases, with 10 bases left between them. The CDR3 bases are TGCGCCAGCAGCCATCCCTCTGCGGAGACCCAGTACTTC. This codes for CASSHPSAETQYF.

Worth noting for this clonotype: A much larger clonotype is one base distant, so this may be a read error. This sequence joins TRBV3-1 and TRBJ1-2; D is unclear. CDR3 length: 13 residues. From germline, CDR1 is LGHDT and CDR2 YNNKEL (reference sequence). The CDR3 DNA is TGTGCCAGCAGCTCCGACGGAGTCTATGGCTGCACCTTC. Amino acids: CASSSDGVYGCTF.

The chain carries TRBV12-3 or TRBV12-4 and TRBJ2-7; TRBD2 aligns across 11 bases. The CDR3 is 12 residues long. With 8 bases clipped from V and 12 bases from J, the junction kept 9 bases outside the gene matches. The CDR3 reads CASRETSGARYF. Written as DNA, the CDR3 is TGTGCCAGCCGGGAGACTAGCGGGGCCCGGTACTTC.

This chain joins TRBV20-1 and TRBJ1-1, with D maybe TRBD1 (5 bases). In germline, CDR1 is DFQATT, CDR2 SNEGSKA (reference sequence). Trimming pared 3 bases from V and 11 bases from J, leaving 13 bases between. This CDR3 comprises 11 residues. The chain's CDR3 is CSASRDLSAFF. The CDR3 nucleotides are TGCAGTGCTAGCAGGGATTTGAGCGCTTTCTTT.

Turning to this clonotype: Given a much more abundant clone one base away, this may be a read error. The rearrangement uses TRBV7-2 and TRBJ2-7, with TRBD1 matching 10 bases. Germline loops: CDR1 SGHTA, CDR2 FQGNSA. V trimming: 6 bases; J trimming: 2 bases; junction bases outside the gene matches: 16. The CDR3 has 18 residues. The CDR3 DNA sequence: TGTGCCAGCAGTCATACTAATAGTCCGGGACAGGGGACCTACGAGCAGTACTTC. This translates into CASSHTNSPGQGTYEQYF.

This clonotype was seen a handful of times. J is TRBJ2-2 and V is TRBV7-9; D might be TRBD2 (5 bases). The CDR3 sequence is 15 residues long. Trimming stripped 2 bases from V and 5 bases from J, with 12 bases between. The germline gives CDR1 SEHNR, CDR2 FQNEAQ (reference sequence). CDR3 sequence: CASSLIWWRTGELFF. The CDR3 coding sequence is TGTGCCAGCAGCTTAATTTGGTGGAGGACCGGGGAGCTGTTTTTT.

This clonotype was seen at least ten times. This chain joins TRBV7-8 and TRBJ2-5; 14 bases fit TRBD2. The CDR3 is 16 residues long. CDR1 and CDR2 from the germline V gene are SGHVS and FQNEAQ. The V segment lost 3 bases and the J segment 6 bases; nucleotides outside the gene matches: 6. The CDR3 reads CASSFRLAGGPKTQYF. CDR3 in DNA: TGTGCCAGCAGCTTCCGACTAGCGGGGGGGCCGAAGACCCAGTACTTC.

This chain connects TRBV5-5 to TRBJ1-3; D gene unclear. CDR1 and CDR2 (germline): SGHKS, YYEKEE (reference sequence). This CDR3 is 16 amino acids long. V was trimmed by 2 bases and J by 0 bases, leaving 12 bases between them. CDR3 sequence: CASSLTPTYSGNTIYF. CDR3 coding DNA: TGTGCCAGCAGCTTAACCCCAACCTACTCTGGAAACACCATATATTTT.